The subject of this entry is one T cell receptor beta chain. Its binding antigen is unknown. Base qualities are missing; no much larger clone stands one base away. The data were obtained in a study of blood T cell repertoires in COVID-19 (dated by TCRdb to about 2020). Some background on the complete study: Samples from collaborators originated in the United States, Italy and Spain and spanned both the acute and convalescent phases of COVID-19. The material from the prospective study consisted of cDNA or gDNA derived from T cells, B-cell-depleted T cells, or PBMCs. Sample metadata almost always included a de-identified subject ID, COVID-19 status, age in years and sex. Deeply sampled blood TCRbeta repertoires from subjects exposed to, actively infected with, or recovered from COVID-19 were included in the dataset. Where available, HLA class I and class II types were taken from metadata supplied by the sample provider and were not determined by assay-based typing. The samples were drawn from the first 160 participants of the ongoing ImmuneRACE study and from 950 to 1,500 subjects provided by 6 global collaborators. The repertoires were made available in a free public database intended to serve as a resource for research on the immune response to SARS-CoV-2. Overall study outcomes, separate from this receptor: The amount of clinical and demographic metadata varied by source and participant and was provided uncurated.

In Seattle, one collaborating source enrolled patients while the infection was active and tracked those patients longitudinally over the course of disease. Each collaborating institution followed its own protocols to collect whole blood in K2EDTA tubes. Collaborator samples were shipped for TCRbeta analysis as frozen whole blood, isolated PBMCs, or DNA extracted from either sample type. The germline V gene (reference sequence) yields LGHDT for CDR1 and YNNKEL for CDR2. The cysteine opens and the phenylalanine closes a CDR3 of 15 amino acids. Here the CDR3 DNA is all that survives: 45 bases in frame from base 1. V has 4 bases trimmed and J has 5 bases trimmed; junction bases matching no gene number 8. TCRbeta CDR3 regions were amplified from genomic DNA using the immunoSEQ Assay, a bias-controlled multiplex PCR. The original methods were these. The number of nucleated cells in each sample was estimated by amplification of reference gene primers within the assay. Sequence reads were collapsed and filtered to measure the absolute abundance of every unique TCRbeta CDR3 rearrangement. For each sample, productive Simpson clonality was calculated by taking the square root of Simpson's diversity index across productive rearrangements. The table comes from immuneACCESS by way of TCRdb, which keeps in-frame sequences with V and J called. Part of the clones is missing from these tables; in studies checked, under half for an unresolved V gene and the rest for unknown reasons. V and J calls plus clone size are reproduced from that table; the DNA served to infer D and trimming. A total of about 180,000 clones appear in this sample, 75% to 90% of them only once. The ten largest clones take up more than 7.5% of the sample.

The sample taken for sequencing was peripheral blood. The sequence derives from a woman in her sixties or seventies with COVID-19, enrolled during active disease. Recombination linked TRBV3-1 (or the pseudogene TRBV3-2) to TRBJ2-7, with TRBD2 identical over 10 junction bases. This receptor has the CDR3 CASSPPSGSIHEQYF. The nucleotide sequence reads as follows: TGTGCCAGCAGCCCTCCTAGCGGGAGTATCCACGAGCAGTACTTC.